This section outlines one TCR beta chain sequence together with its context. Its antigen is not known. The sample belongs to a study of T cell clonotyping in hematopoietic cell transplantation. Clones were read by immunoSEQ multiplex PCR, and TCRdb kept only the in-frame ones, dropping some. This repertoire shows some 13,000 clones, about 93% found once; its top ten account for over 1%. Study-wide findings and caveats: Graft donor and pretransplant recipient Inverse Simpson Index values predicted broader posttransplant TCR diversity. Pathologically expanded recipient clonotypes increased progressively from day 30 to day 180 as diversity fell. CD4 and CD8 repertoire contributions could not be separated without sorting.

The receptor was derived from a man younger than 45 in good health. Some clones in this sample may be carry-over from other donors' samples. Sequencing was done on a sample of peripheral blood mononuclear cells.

The CDR3 loop reads CAWSSMGKLTNEKLFF. The CDR3 nucleotides are TGTGCCTGGAGTTCGATGGGTAAATTGACTAATGAAAAACTGTTTTTT. The J gene is TRBJ1-4, the V gene TRBV30; D gene ambiguous. The V end was cut by 2 bases, the J end by 2 bases, with 15 bases between. The germline V gene encodes CDR1 GTSNPN and CDR2 SVGIG (reference sequence). The CDR3 covers 16 residues. Looking up the rest from reference TRBV30 and TRBJ1-4 gives the full variable domain: SQTIHQWPATLVQPVGSPLSLECTVEGTSNPNLYWYRQAAGRGLQLLFYSVGIGQISSEVPQNLSASRPQDRQFILSSKKLLLSDSGFYLCAWSSMGKLTNEKLFFGSGTQLSVL.